The present T cell receptor (beta chain) was sequenced within a study of blood T cell repertoires in COVID-19. Study information: Sites across the United States, Italy and Spain contributed samples from acute and convalescent COVID-19. In each case, the material was cDNA or gDNA derived from T cells, B-cell-depleted T cells, or PBMCs.

Original handling: Nucleated cell number was recorded as an estimate derived from reference gene primer amplification. The protocol was immunoSEQ multiplex PCR, while the TCRdb copy is restricted to in-frame clones and leaves out a portion. V, J and clone size derive from that table, while D and trimming were established from the DNA sequence. The sample carries 250,000 to 300,000 clones, around 86% recorded once. This CDR3 has 16 residues. Germline CDR1 reads KGHDR; CDR2 reads SFDVKD. The ends were cut back, 4 bases at V and 0 bases at J, with 12 bases in the middle. Sequencing input: peripheral blood. This receptor was taken from a man aged 18 to 29 with active or convalescent COVID-19. The chain links TRBV24-1 to TRBJ2-1; perhaps TRBD1 as D (5 bases). In DNA form, the CDR3 reads TGTGCCACCAGTGACTTCAGGGTATCCTCCTACAATGAGCAGTTCTTC. Encoded protein: CATSDFRVSSYNEQFF.